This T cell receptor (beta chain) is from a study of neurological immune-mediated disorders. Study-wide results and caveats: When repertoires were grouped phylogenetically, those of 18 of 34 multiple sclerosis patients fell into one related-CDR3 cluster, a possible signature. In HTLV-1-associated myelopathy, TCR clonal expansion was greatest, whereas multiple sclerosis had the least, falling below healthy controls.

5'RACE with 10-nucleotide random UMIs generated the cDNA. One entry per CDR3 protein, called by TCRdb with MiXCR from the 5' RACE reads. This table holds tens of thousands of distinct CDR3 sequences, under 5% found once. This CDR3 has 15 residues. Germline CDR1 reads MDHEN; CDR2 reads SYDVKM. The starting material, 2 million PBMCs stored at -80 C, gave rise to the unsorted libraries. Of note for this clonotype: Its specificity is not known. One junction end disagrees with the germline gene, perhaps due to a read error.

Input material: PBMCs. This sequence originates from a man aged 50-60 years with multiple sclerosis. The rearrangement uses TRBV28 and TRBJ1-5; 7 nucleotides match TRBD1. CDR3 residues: CASRPTGPRNQPQNF. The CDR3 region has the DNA TGTGCCAGCAGACCGACAGGGCCTCGCAATCAGCCCCAGAATTTT.